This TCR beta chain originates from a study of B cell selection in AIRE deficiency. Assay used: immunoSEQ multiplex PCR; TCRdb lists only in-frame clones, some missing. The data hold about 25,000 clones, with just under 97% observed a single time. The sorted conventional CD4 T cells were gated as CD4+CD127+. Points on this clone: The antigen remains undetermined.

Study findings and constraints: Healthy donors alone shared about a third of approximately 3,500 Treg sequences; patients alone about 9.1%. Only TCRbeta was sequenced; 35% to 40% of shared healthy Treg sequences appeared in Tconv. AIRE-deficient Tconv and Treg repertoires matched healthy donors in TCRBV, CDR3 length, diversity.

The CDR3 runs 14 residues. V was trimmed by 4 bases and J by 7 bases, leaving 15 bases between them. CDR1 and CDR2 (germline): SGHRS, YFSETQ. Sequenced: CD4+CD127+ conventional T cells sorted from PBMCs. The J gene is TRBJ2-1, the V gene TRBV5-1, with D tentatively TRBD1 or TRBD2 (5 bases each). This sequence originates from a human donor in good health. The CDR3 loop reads CASSPGTVGNEQFF. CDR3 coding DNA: TGCGCCAGCAGCCCTGGGACGGTGGGGAATGAGCAGTTCTTC.